Each of the 27 T cell receptor beta chains below was sequenced from the same sample in a study of T cell changes during pregnancy in multiple sclerosis. Data came from immunoSEQ multiplex PCR; TCRdb stores just in-frame clones and leaves some out. Of about 77,000 clones listed, 85% to 95% are singletons. Sequences were derived from peripheral blood, sampled after pregnancy. These receptors all come from a female donor in good health, enrolled as a control in a pregnancy study.

The genes are TRBV20-1 and TRBJ2-5; no clear D gene. CDR1 is DFQATT, CDR2 SNEGSKA, per germline (reference sequence). V lost 6 bases and J 2 bases, leaving 7 bases between the germline ends. The CDR3 consists of 11 residues. The CDR3 is CSAKEQETQYF. Written as DNA, the CDR3 is TGCAGTGCCAAGGAGCAAGAGACCCAGTACTTC.

The chain joins TRBV5-4 to TRBJ2-1; 7 bases are shared with TRBD1. Germline V gives CDR1 SGHNT, CDR2 YYREEE (reference sequence). The CDR3 extends over 16 amino acids. With 4 bases clipped from V and 1 base from J, the junction kept 8 bases outside the gene matches. This CDR3 is CASSPNPGQSYNEQFF. As DNA, the CDR3 is TGTGCCAGCAGCCCGAACCCGGGACAGTCCTACAATGAGCAGTTCTTC.

This chain links TRBV7-2 with TRBJ1-4; D is perhaps TRBD1 (5 bases). The CDR3 spans 13 residues. Trimming took 4 bases from V and 7 from J, leaving 10 bases between them. From germline, CDR1 is SGHTA and CDR2 FQGNSA. The CDR3 is CASSSGGGEKLFF. The DNA of the CDR3 is TGTGCCAGCAGCTCCGGGGGGGGTGAAAAACTGTTTTTT.

V is TRBV25-1 and J is TRBJ2-3; no clear D gene. Trimming pared 5 bases from V and 2 bases from J, leaving 8 bases between. The CDR3 has 13 amino acids. Germline V gene sequence: CDR1 MGHDK, CDR2 SYGVNS. CDR3 protein: CASSNRITDTQYF. CDR3 nucleotides: TGTGCCAGCAGTAATAGAATCACAGATACGCAGTATTTT.

The CDR3 sequence is CASSQVGGATNEKLFF. The CDR3 DNA is TGCGCCAGCAGCCAAGTTGGGGGGGCCACTAATGAAAAACTGTTTTTT. The rearrangement uses TRBV4-1 and TRBJ1-4, with D tentatively TRBD1 (6 bases). Trimming took 1 base from V and 2 from J, leaving 11 bases between them. CDR1 MGHRA and CDR2 YSYEKL come from the germline V gene. CDR3 size: 16 residues.

The V gene is TRBV5-1, the J gene TRBJ2-7, with D tentatively TRBD2 (5 bases). CDR1 and CDR2 (germline): SGHRS, YFSETQ. Trimming removed 0 bases at V and 6 bases at J, with 10 bases between. This CDR3 has 13 amino acids. CDR3 residues: CASSLGGASEQYF. The CDR3 nucleotides are TGCGCCAGCAGCTTGGGGGGAGCGTCCGAGCAGTACTTC.

The chain couples TRBV10-3 to TRBJ2-7, with D perhaps TRBD2 (5 bases). CDR1 is ENHRY, CDR2 SYGVKD, per germline. CDR3 length: 16 amino acids. The V gene lost 6 bases and the J gene lost 3 bases, with 21 bases spanning the gap. CDR3 DNA: TGTGCCATCAGCCTTCAAAAAGGGAGATCGGACTACGAGCAGTACTTC. Translated, it gives CAISLQKGRSDYEQYF.

V and J are TRBV28 and TRBJ2-2; D is unresolved. Trimming left V 7 bases short and J 0 bases short, with 6 bases between. Germline values: CDR1 MDHEN, CDR2 SYDVKM. The CDR3 runs to 13 residues. CDR3 sequence: CASTTANTGELFF. The CDR3 DNA follows: TGTGCCAGCACCACAGCGAACACCGGGGAGCTGTTTTTT. The entire variable domain, with the rest obtained from reference TRBV28 and TRBJ2-2, is as follows: DVKVTQSSRYLVKRTGEKVFLECVQDMDHENMFWYRQDPGLGLRLIYFSYDVKMKEKGDIPEGYSVSREKKERFSLILESASTNQTSMYLCASTTANTGELFFGEGSRLTVL.

This clone was recorded once. The chain employs TRBV30 and TRBJ2-2; TRBD1 might be the D (6 bases). The CDR3 loop spans 11 amino acids. Per germline, CDR1 GTSNPN and CDR2 SVGIG (reference sequence). The ends were cut back, 4 bases at V and 9 bases at J, with 9 bases in the middle. CDR3 in amino acids: CAWTQGRELFF. In DNA form, the CDR3 reads TGTGCCTGGACACAGGGCCGGGAGCTGTTTTTT.

The chain combines TRBV5-6 with TRBJ1-2; 11 bases agree with TRBD1. The CDR3 runs 14 residues. Germline CDR1 reads SGHDT; CDR2 reads YYEEEE. V was pared by 5 bases and J by 7 bases, with 7 bases of the junction left unmatched. CDR3 bases: TGTGCCAGCAGTTATCTGGGACAGGGGGGTGGCTACACCTTC. Its protein is CASSYLGQGGGYTF.

This rearrangement joins TRBV29-1 to TRBJ2-1, with 8 bases that match TRBD2. This CDR3 is 13 amino acids long. Germline values: CDR1 SQVTM, CDR2 ANQGSEA. The CDR3 sequence: CSTSGGTDREQFF. The CDR3 region has the DNA TGCAGTACTAGCGGAGGCACTGATAGAGAGCAGTTCTTC.

The chain uses TRBV9 and TRBJ2-7; 8 bases match TRBD2. V shed 0 bases, J shed 0 bases, and the junction held 2 bases outside the gene matches. Germline V CDR1 and CDR2: SGDLS, YYNGEE. The CDR3 length is 15 residues. The CDR3 DNA follows: TGTGCCAGCAGCGTAGCGGGAGGGTTCTCCTACGAGCAGTACTTC. Amino acids: CASSVAGGFSYEQYF.

The chain links TRBV4-3 to TRBJ1-2; 7 bases match TRBD1. The CDR3 extends over 16 amino acids. The germline CDR1 and CDR2 sequences are LGHNA and YSLEER. V was clipped by 3 bases and J by 2 bases; unmatched bases: 9. DNA of the CDR3: TGCGCCAGCAGCCAGGGGACCGGGACAGAAAACTATGGCTACACCTTC. Translation gives CASSQGTGTENYGYTF.

This clone was detected once. The chain links TRBV19 to TRBJ1-5; D remains unclear. V was shortened by 6 bases and J by 0 bases, with 6 bases between the two germline ends. Germline V CDR1 and CDR2: LNHDA, SQIVND (reference sequence). The CDR3 is 13 residues long. Here the CDR3 DNA reads TGTGCCAGTAGACAATATAGCAATCAGCCCCAGCATTTT. Amino acids: CASRQYSNQPQHF.

The J gene is TRBJ1-2, the V gene TRBV6-5; no definite D call. Germline-derived CDR1 and CDR2 are MNHEY and SVGAGI. The CDR3 covers 15 residues. The germline V and J ends were trimmed by 2 bases and 1 base, with 11 bases remaining between them. As DNA, the CDR3 is TGTGCCAGCAGTTACAGTGAGAACTTTAACTATGGCTACACCTTC. Encoded protein: CASSYSENFNYGYTF.

A word on this clone: At one end the junction does not follow the germline gene, possibly because of a read error. V and J are TRBV7-7 and TRBJ2-5, with a possible D match to TRBD2 (6 bases). The CDR3 contains 16 residues. The germline V gene has CDR1 SSHAT and CDR2 FNYEAQ (reference sequence). CDR3: CASSLGAGRLSETQYF. CDR3 sequence (DNA): TGTGCTAGCAGCTTAGGGGCAGGGAGGTTGAGCGAGACCCAGTACTTC.

This sequence joins TRBV7-2 and TRBJ2-7; D call uncertain. V lost 2 bases to trimming and J lost 2 bases, with 4 bases between them. The CDR3 spans 12 residues. Germline V gene data show CDR1 as SGHTA and CDR2 as FQGNSA. The CDR3 loop is CASSLTAYEQYF. As DNA, the CDR3 is TGTGCCAGCAGCTTAACAGCCTACGAGCAGTACTTC.

The rearrangement uses TRBV25-1 and TRBJ2-7; 11 bases are shared with TRBD2. Germline V lookup: CDR1 MGHDK, CDR2 SYGVNS. The CDR3 is 16 residues long. J gave up 2 bases and V 3 bases, and 6 bases lay outside the gene matches. The CDR3 here is CASSDLGTSGAYEQYF. The DNA of the CDR3 is TGTGCCAGCAGTGATCTAGGGACTAGCGGAGCCTACGAGCAGTACTTC.

The V and J genes are TRBV28 and TRBJ2-3; 13 nucleotides line up with TRBD2. V shed 4 bases, J shed 5 bases, and the junction held 12 bases outside the gene matches. There are 18 residues in the CDR3. Germline V CDR1 and CDR2: MDHEN, SYDVKM. The CDR3 coding sequence is TGTGCCAGCAGTTCGACTAGCGGGAGGCCACGCCGTATAGATACGCAGTATTTT. This translates into CASSSTSGRPRRIDTQYF.

This clone was detected only a few times. V is TRBV27 and J is TRBJ1-4, with a tentative D call TRBD1 (5 bases). Germline loops: CDR1 MNHEY, CDR2 SMNVEV (reference sequence). The CDR3 consists of 15 residues. Trimming left V 5 bases short and J 5 bases short, with 15 bases between. The CDR3 nucleotides read TGTGCCAGCAGTCGGAAGAGCGGGGCAAATGAAAAACTGTTTTTT. Amino acid sequence: CASSRKSGANEKLFF.

V is TRBV7-2 and J is TRBJ1-2; 11 bases line up with TRBD1. The CDR3 length is 15 residues. V was pared by 7 bases and J by 8 bases, with 12 bases of the junction left unmatched. Germline values: CDR1 SGHTA, CDR2 FQGNSA. The CDR3 DNA sequence: TGTGCCAGCACCCCGAGGACAGGGGGCCCAACCGGCTACACCTTC. It specifies CASTPRTGGPTGYTF.

The chain recombines TRBV5-1 with TRBJ2-7, with 8 bases lining up with TRBD1. The CDR3 has 14 residues. Germline assignment: CDR1 SGHRS and CDR2 YFSETQ. Trimming at V came to 4 bases and at J to 5 bases, leaving 8 bases not matched to a gene. The CDR3 reads CASSARQGPNEQYF. Written as DNA, the CDR3 is TGCGCCAGCAGCGCACGACAGGGGCCCAACGAGCAGTACTTC.

This clone was seen just once. The chain uses TRBV6-5 and TRBJ2-7; 8 nucleotides line up with TRBD2. With V trimmed by 8 bases and J by 2 bases, 5 bases remained unmatched. The CDR3 sequence is 13 residues long. Germline V CDR1 and CDR2: MNHEY, SVGAGI. The CDR3 protein is CASREGMAYEQYF. For the CDR3, the DNA is TGTGCCAGCCGGGAGGGTATGGCCTACGAGCAGTACTTC.

The V gene is TRBV10-3, the J gene TRBJ2-1; TRBD1 might be the D (5 bases). The germline V gene encodes CDR1 ENHRY and CDR2 SYGVKD. This CDR3 is built from 16 residues. Trimming took 3 bases from V and 0 from J, leaving 12 bases between them. The DNA of the CDR3 is TGTGCCATCAGTGAATCAGGGCTGAGCTCCTACAATGAGCAGTTCTTC. It translates to CAISESGLSSYNEQFF.

The chain links TRBV30 to TRBJ2-3, with 9 bases aligning to TRBD1. V shed 5 bases and J 3 bases; nucleotides not matched to a gene: 3. Germline assignment: CDR1 GTSNPN and CDR2 SVGIG (reference sequence). This CDR3 region has 13 residues. The CDR3 spells CAWGTGNTDTQYF. DNA of the CDR3: TGTGCCTGGGGGACAGGGAATACAGATACGCAGTATTTT.

The V gene is TRBV4-2, the J gene TRBJ2-1; 7 positions match TRBD2. The CDR3 length is 16 residues. After removal of 1 base from V and 4 bases from J, the junction contained 7 bases not matched to a gene. Germline CDR1 is LGHNA and CDR2 is YNFKEQ. The CDR3 sequence: CASSQGSASGYNEQFF. The DNA for the CDR3 is TGTGCCAGCAGCCAAGGTTCGGCTAGCGGTTACAATGAGCAGTTCTTC.

V gene TRBV5-6 combines with J gene TRBJ1-5, with D unclear. CDR3 length: 15 residues. The ends were cut back, 2 bases at V and 0 bases at J, with 9 bases in the middle. Germline V gives CDR1 SGHDT, CDR2 YYEEEE. The CDR3 region has the DNA TGTGCCAGCAGCTTCTTCGGGTATAGCAATCAGCCCCAGCATTTT. Its protein product is CASSFFGYSNQPQHF. Variable domain in full (rest from reference TRBV5-6 and TRBJ1-5): DAGVTQSPTHLIKTRGQQVTLRCSPKSGHDTVSWYQQALGQGPQFIFQYYEEEERQRGNFPDRFSGHQFPNYSSELNVNALLLGDSALYLCASSFFGYSNQPQHFGDGTRLSIL.